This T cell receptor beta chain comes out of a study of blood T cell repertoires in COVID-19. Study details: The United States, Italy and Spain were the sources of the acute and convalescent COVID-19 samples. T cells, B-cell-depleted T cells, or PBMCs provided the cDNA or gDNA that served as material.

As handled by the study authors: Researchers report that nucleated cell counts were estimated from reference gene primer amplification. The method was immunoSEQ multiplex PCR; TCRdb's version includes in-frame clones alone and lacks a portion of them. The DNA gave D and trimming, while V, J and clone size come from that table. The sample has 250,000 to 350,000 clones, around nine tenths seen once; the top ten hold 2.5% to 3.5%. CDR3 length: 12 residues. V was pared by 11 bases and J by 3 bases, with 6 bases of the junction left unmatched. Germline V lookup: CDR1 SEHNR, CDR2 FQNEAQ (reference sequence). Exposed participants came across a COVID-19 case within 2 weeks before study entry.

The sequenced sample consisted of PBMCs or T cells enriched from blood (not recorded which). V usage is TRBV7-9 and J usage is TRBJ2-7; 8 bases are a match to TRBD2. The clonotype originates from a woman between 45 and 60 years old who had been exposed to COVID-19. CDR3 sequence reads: CAVSGVLYEQYF. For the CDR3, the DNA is TGTGCCGTTAGCGGGGTACTCTACGAGCAGTACTTC.